The next 11 T cell receptor beta chains were all read from a single sample in a study of T-cell memory formation after mild COVID-19. TCRdb redid the calling of the 5' RACE reads with MiXCR, one entry per CDR3 protein. Counted here are hundreds of thousands of distinct CDR3 sequences, roughly 22% occurring once; the ten biggest clones make up around an eighth. Material for sequencing was PBMCs or a T cell subset sorted from them (not recorded which). Receptors originate from an adult woman who had mild COVID-19 (a few samples of this study predate the infection). Cell type and time point are not known.

This clonotype was seen repeatedly, ten times or more. The chain recombines TRBV5-1 with TRBJ2-7; 8 bases align to TRBD1. Trimming took 4 bases from V and 2 from J; bases not matched to a gene: 8. This CDR3 is built from 15 residues. The germline V gene has CDR1 SGHRS and CDR2 YFSETQ. Written as DNA, the CDR3 is TGCGCCAGCAGCGCCTCGGGACAGGCCGCCTACGAGCAGTACTTC. It translates to CASSASGQAAYEQYF.

The rearrangement uses TRBV6-2 or TRBV6-3 and TRBJ1-1; D gene ambiguous. CDR1 MNHEY and CDR2 SVGEGT come from the germline V gene. The CDR3 totals 13 residues. V was cut by 2 bases and J by 0 bases, with 4 bases left in between. CDR3 protein: CASSYVMNTEAFF. CDR3 DNA: TGTGCCAGCAGTTACGTCATGAACACTGAAGCTTTCTTT.

This clonotype has more than one count but fewer than ten. The genes are TRBV3-1 and TRBJ2-2; D gene ambiguous. In germline, CDR1 is LGHDT, CDR2 YNNKEL (reference sequence). V lost 4 bases to trimming and J lost 5 bases, with 14 bases between them. This CDR3 is 15 amino acids long. The CDR3 protein is CASSLQGTRTGELFF. The CDR3 region has the DNA TGTGCCAGCAGCCTCCAAGGTACCCGTACCGGGGAGCTGTTTTTT.

The sample holds a few counts of this clonotype. This chain uses TRBV27 with TRBJ2-2; the match to TRBD2 covers 13 bases. This CDR3 spans 16 amino acids. In germline, CDR1 is MNHEY, CDR2 SMNVEV (reference sequence). Trimming removed 7 bases from V and 5 bases from J; junction bases left unmatched: 7. The CDR3 loop is CASTWTSGSVTGELFF. In nucleotides, the CDR3 is TGTGCCAGCACATGGACTAGCGGGAGTGTTACCGGGGAGCTGTTTTTT.

This clonotype was observed a handful of times. V and J are TRBV29-1 and TRBJ2-5, with D possibly being TRBD1 (5 bases). V was clipped by 0 bases and J by 4 bases, with 12 bases between them. Germline CDR1 reads SQVTM; CDR2 reads ANQGSEA. This CDR3 comprises 14 residues. The CDR3 region is CSVEDMQGRETQYF. The CDR3 DNA is TGCAGCGTTGAAGATATGCAGGGAAGAGAGACCCAGTACTTC.

This clonotype was seen more than once but under ten times. The J gene is TRBJ2-5, the V gene TRBV23-1; D remains ambiguous. TRBV23-1 is labeled an ORF, and its function is uncertain. This CDR3 spans 14 amino acids. Trimming stripped 3 bases from V and 4 bases from J, with 12 bases between. Here the CDR3 reads CASSHPKGRETQYF. In DNA, the CDR3 is TGCGCCAGCAGTCATCCGAAGGGTAGAGAGACCCAGTACTTC.

This clonotype has only a few counts. The chain employs TRBV19 and TRBJ2-1; 12 nucleotides match TRBD1. The V gene's germline CDR1 is LNHDA and CDR2 SQIVND (reference sequence). This CDR3 region has 15 residues. V shed 10 bases and J 8 bases; nucleotides not matched to a gene: 12. The CDR3 reads CATTPGQGAVYEQFF. Written as DNA, the CDR3 is TGTGCCACAACACCGGGACAGGGGGCGGTCTATGAGCAGTTCTTC.

This clonotype was seen a few times. This chain joins TRBV6-1 and TRBJ1-5; 9 bases match TRBD1. Germline loops: CDR1 MNHNS, CDR2 SASEGT. CDR3 length equals 15 residues. The V segment lost 10 bases and the J segment 3 bases; nucleotides outside the gene matches: 10. CDR3 in DNA: TGTGCCATCACCCCCGGGACAGGGACCAATCAGCCCCAGCATTTT. Its translation is CAITPGTGTNQPQHF.

This chain uses TRBV19 with TRBJ1-5, with 9 bases fitting TRBD1. Germline V CDR1 and CDR2: LNHDA, SQIVND (reference sequence). CDR3 size: 15 residues. With V trimmed by 4 bases and J by 7 bases, 8 bases remained unmatched. The CDR3 coding sequence is TGTGCCAGTAGTACCCAGACAGGGGGGCGACAGCCCCAGCATTTT. Translating it yields CASSTQTGGRQPQHF.

This clonotype was found a few times. This chain joins TRBV7-9 and TRBJ2-2, with D tentatively TRBD2 (5 bases). Germline CDR1 reads SEHNR; CDR2 reads FQNEAQ (reference sequence). Trimming removed 4 bases at V and 3 bases at J, with 12 bases between. This CDR3 has 15 residues. DNA for the CDR3: TGTGCCAGCAGCTCGGGATATAAGGACACCGGGGAGCTGTTTTTT. Its protein is CASSSGYKDTGELFF.

The gene calls are TRBV14 and TRBJ2-7; TRBD2 matches 8 bases. The length of the CDR3 is 16 residues. Trimming took 0 bases from V and 7 from J; bases not matched to a gene: 11. Germline V gives CDR1 SGHDN, CDR2 FVKESK. Here the CDR3 DNA reads TGTGCCAGCAGCCAAGATTTGCTAGCGGGCCCAAGGGAGCAGTACTTC. It encodes CASSQDLLAGPREQYF.